A single sample gave rise to the 18 T cell receptor beta chains below, sequenced in a study of OX40 agonist ivuxolimab in advanced cancers. Assay used: immunoSEQ multiplex PCR; TCRdb lists only in-frame clones, some missing. The sample carries 80,000 to 100,000 clones, around nine tenths recorded once. Sequences were derived from CD4+ or CD8+ T cells sorted from blood, sampled in a trial of the OX40 agonist ivuxolimab. The receptors were sampled from an adult with an advanced solid tumor such as melanoma, head and neck, liver or kidney cancer.

V and J are TRBV15 and TRBJ2-7; 7 bases fit TRBD1. Per the germline V gene, CDR1 is LNHNV and CDR2 is YYDKDF (reference sequence). The length of the CDR3 is 15 residues. Trimming took 0 bases from V and 0 from J; bases not matched to a gene: 2. Here the CDR3 reads CATSRDPGGSYEQYF. The CDR3 DNA reads TGTGCCACCAGCAGAGATCCAGGGGGCTCCTACGAGCAGTACTTC.

This chain uses TRBV6-6 with TRBJ1-2; 8 positions match TRBD1. Germline V gives CDR1 MNHNY, CDR2 SVGAGI (reference sequence). CDR3 length: 14 amino acids. Trimming at V came to 6 bases and at J to 7 bases, leaving 10 bases not matched to a gene. The CDR3 DNA reads TGTGCCAGCAGCCCAGGGGGCATACAAGGTGGCTACACCTTC. Translated, it gives CASSPGGIQGGYTF.

This clone was detected only a few times. The conserved phenylalanine or tryptophan normally closing the CDR3 is absent here, so this likely arose from a read error. Other nucleotide sequences from this sample produce the same CDR3. V and J are TRBV2 and TRBJ1-6, with D maybe TRBD1 (5 bases). V was clipped by 5 bases and J by 7 bases, with 9 bases between them. The germline gives CDR1 SNHLY, CDR2 FYNNEI. The CDR3 has 13 amino acids. The CDR3 DNA reads TGTGCCAGCAGTCTTGACAGAAATTCACCCCTCCACCTT. It specifies CASSLDRNSPLHL.

The V and J genes are TRBV4-1 and TRBJ1-2, with D maybe TRBD1 (6 bases). This CDR3 has 15 residues. CDR1 and CDR2 from the germline V gene are MGHRA and YSYEKL. Trimming took 0 bases from V and 3 from J, leaving 11 bases between them. CDR3 loop: CASSQDAGAHYGYTF. DNA for the CDR3: TGCGCCAGCAGCCAAGATGCGGGGGCCCACTATGGCTACACCTTC.

The gene calls are TRBV7-2 and TRBJ2-2; unclear D gene. Germline V gene lookup returns CDR1 SGHTA and CDR2 FQGNSA. This CDR3 contains 13 residues. V was trimmed by 7 bases and J by 5 bases, leaving 11 bases between them. The CDR3 DNA follows: TGTGCCAGCACCCACGACCGTACCGGGGAGCTGTTTTTT. Amino acid sequence: CASTHDRTGELFF.

This chain joins TRBV4-2 and TRBJ2-1; D call uncertain. Trimming shortened V by 2 bases and J by 5 bases, and 10 bases separated the two germline ends. The CDR3 sequence is 14 residues long. Germline loops: CDR1 LGHNA, CDR2 YNFKEQ. The CDR3 bases are TGTGCCAGCAGCCAACCTCTTCAAAACAATGAGCAGTTCTTC. Its protein is CASSQPLQNNEQFF.

J is TRBJ1-5 and V is TRBV6-5, with D possibly TRBD1 on 6 matching bases. Trimming took off 2 bases at V and 7 bases at J, with 9 bases between the two ends. From germline, CDR1 is MNHEY and CDR2 SVGAGI. This CDR3 comprises 13 residues. The CDR3 reads CASSYGGAQPQHF. The CDR3 DNA sequence: TGTGCCAGCAGTTACGGGGGGGCCCAGCCCCAGCATTTT.

This chain joins TRBV10-3 and TRBJ2-3, with D perhaps TRBD1 (5 bases). Trimming took 6 bases from V and 0 from J, leaving 10 bases between them. The CDR3 covers 14 residues. CDR1 ENHRY and CDR2 SYGVKD come from the germline V gene. The CDR3 sequence is CAIRQEPSTDTQYF. In nucleotides, the CDR3 is TGTGCCATCAGACAGGAACCTAGCACAGATACGCAGTATTTT.

The genes are TRBV19 and TRBJ1-6, with D perhaps matching TRBD1 (6 bases). V gave up 4 bases and J gave up 6 bases, with 16 bases separating them. Germline CDR1 reads LNHDA; CDR2 reads SQIVND (reference sequence). This CDR3 is built from 16 residues. The CDR3 region is CASSRGLGALNSPLHF. In nucleotides, the CDR3 is TGTGCCAGTAGTAGGGGGCTGGGGGCCCTTAATTCACCCCTCCACTTT.

The chain joins TRBV9 to TRBJ2-5; TRBD2 might be the D (7 bases). This CDR3 has 15 residues. V lost 10 bases to trimming and J lost 1 base, with 20 bases between them. Germline V lookup: CDR1 SGDLS, CDR2 YYNGEE. The CDR3 nucleotides are TGTGCCTCCTCTGGGGGGGGGCAACTCCAAGAGACCCAGTACTTC. It codes for CASSGGGQLQETQYF.

V and J are TRBV7-3 and TRBJ2-1; D tentatively reads TRBD1 or TRBD2 (6 bases each). The CDR3 runs 14 residues. Trimming cost V 5 bases and J 9 bases, with 17 bases left between them. The germline CDR1 and CDR2 sequences are SGHTA and FQGTGA. Here the CDR3 DNA reads TGTGCCAGCAGCCCTATGGGGGGCCATAGTGAGCAGTTCTTC. Protein: CASSPMGGHSEQFF.

This chain connects TRBV10-3 to TRBJ1-4; D is uncertain. The CDR3 has 14 amino acids. V dropped 0 bases and J dropped 8 bases, with 10 bases sitting between them. CDR1 is ENHRY and CDR2 is SYGVKD in the germline V gene. For the CDR3, the DNA is TGTGCCATCAGTGAGTCAACGGCCGAAGAAAAACTGTTTTTT. Translation gives CAISESTAEEKLFF.

The chain employs TRBV5-6 and TRBJ2-7; 10 bases agree with TRBD1. The germline CDR1 and CDR2 sequences are SGHDT and YYEEEE. CDR3 length equals 15 residues. V gave up 4 bases and J gave up 0 bases; unmatched junction bases: 4. Written as DNA, the CDR3 is TGTGCCAGCAGCCGGACAGGGGGGAACTCCTACGAGCAGTACTTC. It specifies CASSRTGGNSYEQYF.

This sequence joins TRBV7-2 and TRBJ1-1; TRBD1 matches at 7 bases. Germline values: CDR1 SGHTA, CDR2 FQGNSA. Germline trimming cut 3 bases from V and 3 bases from J; bases unmatched to any gene: 13. The CDR3 length is 17 residues. In DNA form, the CDR3 reads TGTGCCAGCAGCTTTTCCGTCATCCGGGACAGCTACACTGAAGCTTTCTTT. Translating gives CASSFSVIRDSYTEAFF.

The chain uses TRBV18 and TRBJ1-3; D ambiguous. CDR1 and CDR2 from the germline V gene are KGHSH and LQKENI. The CDR3 contains 16 residues. V was pared by 4 bases and J by 0 bases, with 13 bases between. The CDR3 here is CASSLGPRNSGNTIYF. The CDR3 DNA reads TGTGCCAGCTCACTGGGCCCCCGAAACTCTGGAAACACCATATATTTT.

The CDR3 region is CASSQEGGELNEKLFF. The CDR3 DNA sequence: TGCGCCAGCAGCCAAGAAGGTGGGGAACTTAATGAAAAACTGTTTTTT. The gene calls are TRBV4-3 and TRBJ1-4; unclear D gene. The V and J ends lost 0 bases and 4 bases respectively, with 12 bases between them. Germline CDR1 LGHNA, CDR2 YSLEER. CDR3 size: 16 residues.

This chain uses TRBV6-5 with TRBJ2-7; TRBD1 matches at 10 bases. Germline trimming cut 4 bases from V and 7 bases from J; bases unmatched to any gene: 4. Germline V gives CDR1 MNHEY, CDR2 SVGAGI. CDR3 size: 13 residues. The CDR3 loop is CASSSRDRGEQYF. The CDR3 coding sequence is TGTGCCAGCAGTTCACGGGACAGGGGAGAGCAGTACTTC.

This rearrangement joins TRBV6-6 to TRBJ2-1; TRBD1 aligns across 10 bases. The junction had 5 bases not matched to a gene; V was cut back by 2 bases and J by 7 bases. Germline assignment: CDR1 MNHNY and CDR2 SVGAGI (reference sequence). This CDR3 has 15 amino acids. The CDR3 loop reads CASSYPGQGTNEQFF. The CDR3 region has the DNA TGTGCCAGCAGTTACCCGGGACAGGGGACTAATGAGCAGTTCTTC.